This TCR beta chain derives from a study of human T cells and chemical hapten exposure. TCRdb re-called the RACE reads with MiXCR, one entry per CDR3 protein. Of roughly 380,000 distinct CDR3 sequences in the sample, about 4.8% were seen once. CDR1 is MNHNS and CDR2 is SASEGT in the germline V gene. The CDR3 loop spans 15 amino acids. V lost 6 bases and J lost 3; bases outside the gene matches: 8. This clonotype was observed at least ten times. Regarding time point: patch test 1, 2 weeks after DPC sensitization. As to treatment: therapeutic diphenylcyclopropenone sensitization with weekly scalp DPC. The rearrangement joins TRBV6-1 to TRBJ1-1; 9 positions match TRBD1. This TCR came from a woman aged 50 to 60 with alopecia areata. Some clones in this sample may be carry-over from other donors' samples. Sequencing used whole blood, obtained in connection with sensitization to the hapten diphenylcyclopropenone (DPC). The CDR3 DNA reads TGTGCCAGCAGACAGGGGGCTCGGAGGTACACTGAAGCTTTCTTT. Residues: CASRQGARRYTEAFF.